This T cell receptor beta chain was observed in a study of T-cell memory formation after mild COVID-19. TCRdb reprocessed the 5' RACE reads with MiXCR, giving one entry per CDR3 protein. In the table there are roughly 600,000 distinct CDR3 sequences, under 20% of which are singletons. The source material was PBMCs or a T cell subset sorted from them (not recorded which). This clonotype was obtained from an adult woman who had mild COVID-19 (a few samples of this study predate the infection). Cell type and time point are not known.

The CDR3 coding sequence is TGTGCCACCGTTATCCGAAACTACAATGAGCAGTTCTTC. It specifies CATVIRNYNEQFF. The rearrangement links TRBV13 to TRBJ2-1, with D unclear. The CDR3 has 13 amino acids. Trimming shortened V by 10 bases and J by 3 bases, and 13 bases separated the two germline ends. The germline CDR1 and CDR2 sequences are PRHDT and FYEKMQ (reference sequence).